These T cell receptor beta chains were read from a single sample in a study of response to subunit inactivated influenza vaccine. Each CDR3 protein gets one entry after TCRdb re-called the RT-PCR reads with MiXCR. The table lists 710,000 or so distinct CDR3 sequences, 15% to 17% of them singletons, with roughly 12% in the top ten. The source was PBMCs from blood, collected 12 days after vaccination. The source of these receptors is a man aged 50 or older who received an inactivated influenza vaccine. The CDR3 runs from the conserved cysteine through the conserved F or W. A D gene is named only where the DNA matches it firmly. Clone sizes are given selectively: once, few, many, or a class where the clone is expanded.

v_call	d_call	clone_size	j_call	cdr3_nt	cdr3_aa
TRBV20-1	NA	NA	TRBJ2-7	TGCAGTGCCCTCACAACGGGAAACTACGAGCAGTACTTC	CSALTTGNYEQYF
TRBV28	NA	NA	TRBJ1-3	TGTGCCAGCAGTTCATCGGACTCTGGAAACACCATATATTTT	CASSSSDSGNTIYF
TRBV20-1	NA	many	TRBJ2-1	TGCAGTGCGGGTAACAATGAGCAGTTCTTC	CSAGNNEQFF
TRBV7-6	NA	few	TRBJ2-6	TGTGCCAGCAGCTCAGGACAGCTAATCTCTGGGGCCAACGTCCTGACTTTC	CASSSGQLISGANVLTF
TRBV28	NA	many	TRBJ1-6	TGTGCCAGCAGTTTATGGCCGACGGTGGGGGGATCACCCCTCCACTTT	CASSLWPTVGGSPLHF
TRBV12-3/TRBV12-4	TRBD2	NA	TRBJ2-3	TGTGCCAGCACTTCACTAGCGGGGATTTCAGATACGCAGTATTTT	CASTSLAGISDTQYF
TRBV28	TRBD1	NA	TRBJ2-7	TGTGCCAGCGAGCCGAGGGACAGGTGGACCTACGAGCAGTACTTC	CASEPRDRWTYEQYF
TRBV15	TRBD1	many	TRBJ2-2	TGTGCCACCAGCAGTTACACAGGGGGCTACGTAGACGGGGAGCTGTTTTTT	CATSSYTGGYVDGELFF
TRBV12-3/TRBV12-4	NA	NA	TRBJ1-5	TGTGCCAGCAGTTTATTAGAGAGTCAGCCCCAGCATTTT	CASSLLESQPQHF
TRBV5-1	TRBD2	many	TRBJ2-4	TGCGCCAGTTCTAGCGGGGGCGGGGAAAACATTCAGTACTTC	CASSSGGGENIQYF
TRBV5-6	TRBD1	NA	TRBJ2-3	TGTGCCAGCAGCTCAGACAGGGGGCCCGGAGTAGATACGCAGTATTTT	CASSSDRGPGVDTQYF
TRBV6-2/TRBV6-3	TRBD2	NA	TRBJ2-1	TGTGCCAGCAGTTACTCGAGACAGGGCGGGAGGGCCATCCGCAATGAGCAGTTCTTC	CASSYSRQGGRAIRNEQFF
TRBV7-8	NA	many	TRBJ2-1	TGTGCCAGCAGCCCCGGCACAGTCTTTAATGAGCAGTTCTTC	CASSPGTVFNEQFF
TRBV7-2	TRBD1	NA	TRBJ2-3	TGTGCCAGCAGCTACCCCAGGACAGGGGTGTTGGGAGATACGCAGTATTTT	CASSYPRTGVLGDTQYF
TRBV18	NA	NA	TRBJ2-5	TGTGCCAGCTCACCGGTCTGGGAGCCCGGAGAGACCCAGTACTTC	CASSPVWEPGETQYF
TRBV7-9	NA	few	TRBJ1-5	TGTGCCAGCAGCCACGGGGCAAAGGGGTATAGCAATCAGCCCCAGCATTTT	CASSHGAKGYSNQPQHF
TRBV4-3	NA	few	TRBJ2-3	TGCGCCAGCAGCCAAGATGGTCGGGGGCTAGAAACAGATACGCAGTATTTT	CASSQDGRGLETDTQYF
TRBV6-2/TRBV6-3	NA	NA	TRBJ2-4	TGTGCCAGCAGACCTCGACAAAACATTCAGTACTTC	CASRPRQNIQYF
TRBV7-9	NA	many	TRBJ2-3	TGTGCCAGCAGCCAGCGATTCGGTCAGGCAGATACGCAGTATTTT	CASSQRFGQADTQYF
TRBV29-1	NA	few	TRBJ1-4	TGCAGCGTTGCGAGAAGGACTAATGAAAAACTGTTTTTT	CSVARRTNEKLFF
TRBV7-2	NA	many	TRBJ2-7	TGTGCCAGCAGCTTAAGTCCCGCGGGCGAGCAGTACTTC	CASSLSPAGEQYF
TRBV4-1	NA	NA	TRBJ1-5	TGCGCCAGCAGCCAAGAACCCCGGTTCCAGCCCCAGCATTTT	CASSQEPRFQPQHF
TRBV30	NA	few	TRBJ2-2	TGTGCCTGGAGTGTACGAGGTTTTGGTTTGCCCGGGGAGCTGTTTTTT	CAWSVRGFGLPGELFF
TRBV7-9	TRBD2	few	TRBJ2-5	TGTGCCAGCAGCCGACTAGCGGGAACTAAAGAGACCCAGTACTTC	CASSRLAGTKETQYF
TRBV18	NA	NA	TRBJ2-7	TGTGCCAGCTCACCACCGACTGACGACCGGATTAGCTTCTACGAGCAGTACTTC	CASSPPTDDRISFYEQYF
TRBV6-5	NA	many	TRBJ2-2	TGTGCCAGCAGTTACTCTAGGGATACCGGGGAGCTGTTTTTT	CASSYSRDTGELFF
TRBV7-2	TRBD1	many	TRBJ2-7	TGTGCCAGCAGCTTAGTTTCGGGACAGGCCTCCTACGAGCAGTACTTC	CASSLVSGQASYEQYF
TRBV24-1	NA	NA	TRBJ2-2	TGTGCCACCAGTGATTGGACAGACACCGGGGAGCTGTTTTTT	CATSDWTDTGELFF
TRBV20-1	NA	many	TRBJ1-1	TGCAGTGCCAGAGACCACGATGAAGCTTTCTTT	CSARDHDEAFF
TRBV29-1	TRBD1	NA	TRBJ2-2	TGCAGCGCTGAGCTGACAGGGGTCAACACCGGGGAGCTGTTTTTT	CSAELTGVNTGELFF
TRBV30	TRBD1	NA	TRBJ2-3	TGTGCCTGGATGTTCTGGGACAGACGCACAGATACGCAGTATTTT	CAWMFWDRRTDTQYF